Listed below are T cell receptor beta chains from one sample, sequenced in a study of early T cells in non-severe SARS-CoV-2 infection. TCRdb reprocessed the 5' RACE reads via MiXCR and lists one record per CDR3 protein. Of 35,000 to 50,000 distinct CDR3 sequences listed, about a quarter are singletons. Sequencing used whole blood, obtained at baseline. These receptor sequences come from an adult who was a healthcare worker with PCR-confirmed SARS-CoV-2 infection or an uninfected control (not recorded which). The CDR3 runs from the conserved cysteine through the conserved F or W. A D gene is named only where the DNA matches it firmly. Not every row has a clone size; where given, it reads once, few, many or a size class.

v_call: TRBV16; clone_size: many; cdr3_length: 12; d_call: NA; j_call: TRBJ2-5; cdr3_nt: TGTGCCAGCAGCAACACCCAAGAGACCCAGTACTTC; cdr3_aa: CASSNTQETQYF
v_call: TRBV10-3; clone_size: few; cdr3_length: 15; d_call: NA; j_call: TRBJ2-3; cdr3_nt: TGTGCCATCAGTGAGACGGGGGGCTTCACAGATACGCAGTATTTT; cdr3_aa: CAISETGGFTDTQYF
v_call: TRBV6-1; clone_size: NA; cdr3_length: 13; d_call: NA; j_call: TRBJ1-6; cdr3_nt: TGTGCCAGCATTTCGGGCGCGGGCTCACCCCTCCACTTT; cdr3_aa: CASISGAGSPLHF
v_call: TRBV27; clone_size: NA; cdr3_length: 16; d_call: TRBD2; j_call: TRBJ2-1; cdr3_nt: TGTGCCAGCAGTACCCCGGAGCTAGCGGGGTTCAATGAGCAGTTCTTC; cdr3_aa: CASSTPELAGFNEQFF
v_call: TRBV12-3/TRBV12-4; clone_size: few; cdr3_length: 20; d_call: TRBD2; j_call: TRBJ2-3; cdr3_nt: TGTGCCAGCAGTTCGCCCCCCCCGACTAGCGGGGGGGAGAGTACAGATACGCAGTATTTT; cdr3_aa: CASSSPPPTSGGESTDTQYF
v_call: TRBV15; clone_size: few; cdr3_length: 14; d_call: NA; j_call: TRBJ1-6; cdr3_nt: TGTGCCACCAGCAGAGAGAGGACCCTCTCACCCCTCCACTTT; cdr3_aa: CATSRERTLSPLHF
v_call: TRBV7-2; clone_size: NA; cdr3_length: 15; d_call: NA; j_call: TRBJ2-5; cdr3_nt: TGTGCCAGCAGCTTTGGGGCTAGCGAAAGGGAGACCCAGTACTTC; cdr3_aa: CASSFGASERETQYF
v_call: TRBV11-2; clone_size: NA; cdr3_length: 20; d_call: TRBD2; j_call: TRBJ2-1; cdr3_nt: TGTGCCAGCAGCTCCCTTAGGGGACTAGCGGGGGGGCCGAGGAGGGGTGAGCAGTTCTTC; cdr3_aa: CASSSLRGLAGGPRRGEQFF
v_call: TRBV7-9; clone_size: NA; cdr3_length: 13; d_call: NA; j_call: TRBJ2-5; cdr3_nt: TGTGCCAGCAGCTTCTCAGGGGAAGAGACCCAGTACTTC; cdr3_aa: CASSFSGEETQYF
v_call: TRBV6-6; clone_size: many; cdr3_length: 14; d_call: NA; j_call: TRBJ1-2; cdr3_nt: TGTGCCAGCAGTTACTGGGAACAGGGTTATGGCTACACCTTC; cdr3_aa: CASSYWEQGYGYTF
v_call: TRBV7-9; clone_size: NA; cdr3_length: 14; d_call: NA; j_call: TRBJ1-5; cdr3_nt: TGTGCCAGCAGCCAAGGGACCGGTAATCAGCCCCAGCATTTT; cdr3_aa: CASSQGTGNQPQHF
v_call: TRBV5-1; clone_size: few; cdr3_length: 14; d_call: TRBD1; j_call: TRBJ1-1; cdr3_nt: TGCGCCAGCAGCTCCGGGACAGGGGGCACTGAAGCTTTCTTT; cdr3_aa: CASSSGTGGTEAFF
v_call: TRBV7-6; clone_size: NA; cdr3_length: 14; d_call: NA; j_call: TRBJ2-1; cdr3_nt: TGTGCCAGCAGCCCCGTTCAAAGGGGGGATGAGCAGTTCTTC; cdr3_aa: CASSPVQRGDEQFF
v_call: TRBV4-2; clone_size: NA; cdr3_length: 14; d_call: NA; j_call: TRBJ2-3; cdr3_nt: TGTGCCAGCAGCCCGAGGGGGGGCGCAGATACGCAGTATTTT; cdr3_aa: CASSPRGGADTQYF
v_call: TRBV24-1; clone_size: NA; cdr3_length: 12; d_call: NA; j_call: TRBJ2-1; cdr3_nt: TGTGCCACCAGTGGTGACGGGAATGAGCAGTTCTTC; cdr3_aa: CATSGDGNEQFF
v_call: TRBV5-1; clone_size: NA; cdr3_length: 14; d_call: NA; j_call: TRBJ2-5; cdr3_nt: TGCGCCAGCAGAGTCCTACCGTACCAAGAGACCCAGTACTTC; cdr3_aa: CASRVLPYQETQYF
v_call: TRBV6-2/TRBV6-3; clone_size: NA; cdr3_length: 13; d_call: NA; j_call: TRBJ1-3; cdr3_nt: TGTGCCAGCAGTCGGGACACTCGAAACACCATATATTTT; cdr3_aa: CASSRDTRNTIYF
v_call: TRBV20-1; clone_size: NA; cdr3_length: 15; d_call: NA; j_call: TRBJ1-5; cdr3_nt: TGCAGTGCTAGAGAGACAGTGAATAGCAATCAGCCCCAGCATTTT; cdr3_aa: CSARETVNSNQPQHF
v_call: TRBV7-9; clone_size: few; cdr3_length: 15; d_call: NA; j_call: TRBJ1-5; cdr3_nt: TGTGCCAGCAGCCCCAGGGGTGGTAGCAATCAGCCCCAGCATTTT; cdr3_aa: CASSPRGGSNQPQHF
v_call: TRBV18; clone_size: few; cdr3_length: 14; d_call: NA; j_call: TRBJ2-5; cdr3_nt: TGTGCCAGCTCACCAACGGCGGTTCAAGAGACCCAGTACTTC; cdr3_aa: CASSPTAVQETQYF
v_call: TRBV5-5; clone_size: NA; cdr3_length: 15; d_call: TRBD1; j_call: TRBJ2-5; cdr3_nt: TGTGCCAGCAGCTGGGGACAGGGGGCACAAGAGACCCAGTACTTC; cdr3_aa: CASSWGQGAQETQYF
v_call: TRBV2; clone_size: NA; cdr3_length: 11; d_call: NA; j_call: TRBJ1-2; cdr3_nt: TGTGCCAGCAGGCCGGGGGCTGGCTACACCTTC; cdr3_aa: CASRPGAGYTF
v_call: TRBV4-1; clone_size: NA; cdr3_length: 15; d_call: NA; j_call: TRBJ1-6; cdr3_nt: TGCGCCAGCAGCCCTCCAGACCGAAATAATTCACCCCTCCACTTT; cdr3_aa: CASSPPDRNNSPLHF
v_call: TRBV7-2; clone_size: NA; cdr3_length: 14; d_call: NA; j_call: TRBJ1-6; cdr3_nt: TGTGCCAGCAGCCCCGGGACCCCGGGTTCACCCCTCCACTTT; cdr3_aa: CASSPGTPGSPLHF
v_call: TRBV6-2/TRBV6-3; clone_size: few; cdr3_length: 14; d_call: NA; j_call: TRBJ2-7; cdr3_nt: TGTGCCAGCAGTTATTCGGGATCCCACTACGAGCAGTACTTC; cdr3_aa: CASSYSGSHYEQYF
v_call: TRBV18; clone_size: NA; cdr3_length: 16; d_call: NA; j_call: TRBJ2-6; cdr3_nt: TGTGCCAGCTCACCACCAAGTTACTCTGGGGCCAACGTCCTGACTTTC; cdr3_aa: CASSPPSYSGANVLTF
v_call: TRBV20-1; clone_size: few; cdr3_length: 13; d_call: TRBD1; j_call: TRBJ1-1; cdr3_nt: TGCAGTGCTAATCCAGGGGGTTACACTGAAGCTTTCTTT; cdr3_aa: CSANPGGYTEAFF
v_call: TRBV9; clone_size: few; cdr3_length: 16; d_call: TRBD2; j_call: TRBJ2-3; cdr3_nt: TGTGCCAGCAGCCCCCGACTAGCGGGGATTGCAGATACGCAGTATTTT; cdr3_aa: CASSPRLAGIADTQYF
v_call: TRBV7-8; clone_size: many; cdr3_length: 14; d_call: NA; j_call: TRBJ2-3; cdr3_nt: TGTGCCAGCAGCTTACAGCCAAGCACAGATACGCAGTATTTT; cdr3_aa: CASSLQPSTDTQYF
v_call: TRBV30; clone_size: NA; cdr3_length: 14; d_call: NA; j_call: TRBJ2-5; cdr3_nt: TGTGCCTGGAGTGTAGGGAGATACCAAGAGACCCAGTACTTC; cdr3_aa: CAWSVGRYQETQYF
v_call: TRBV5-4; clone_size: NA; cdr3_length: 14; d_call: NA; j_call: TRBJ2-5; cdr3_nt: TGTGCCAGCAGCCCCAGGACAGTTCAAGAGACCCAGTACTTC; cdr3_aa: CASSPRTVQETQYF
v_call: TRBV10-3; clone_size: once; cdr3_length: 16; d_call: TRBD1; j_call: TRBJ2-7; cdr3_nt: TGTGCCATCAGTGAGTCCGACAGGGGTCCTTCCTACGAGCAGTACTTC; cdr3_aa: CAISESDRGPSYEQYF
v_call: TRBV7-3; clone_size: NA; cdr3_length: 15; d_call: TRBD1; j_call: TRBJ2-5; cdr3_nt: TGTGCCAGCAGCCTGGCAGGGGGTGCTACGGAGACCCAGTACTTC; cdr3_aa: CASSLAGGATETQYF
v_call: TRBV6-4; clone_size: NA; cdr3_length: 13; d_call: NA; j_call: TRBJ1-6; cdr3_nt: TGTGCCAGCAGAGTTGACGACCGATCACCCCTCCACTTT; cdr3_aa: CASRVDDRSPLHF
v_call: TRBV6-5; clone_size: once; cdr3_length: 15; d_call: NA; j_call: TRBJ1-4; cdr3_nt: TGTGCCAGCAGTTACTCGGGAGGGATGGAGGAAAAACTGTTTTTT; cdr3_aa: CASSYSGGMEEKLFF
v_call: TRBV20-1; clone_size: few; cdr3_length: 13; d_call: TRBD1; j_call: TRBJ1-5; cdr3_nt: TGCGGAGGCCGGGCAGGGGGGAATCAGCCCCAGCATTTT; cdr3_aa: CGGRAGGNQPQHF
v_call: TRBV20-1; clone_size: NA; cdr3_length: 13; d_call: NA; j_call: TRBJ2-1; cdr3_nt: TGCAGTGCTAGAGATCGGGGACTTCTCGAGCAGTTCTTC; cdr3_aa: CSARDRGLLEQFF
v_call: TRBV29-1; clone_size: NA; cdr3_length: 11; d_call: NA; j_call: TRBJ1-2; cdr3_nt: TGCAGCGTTGACCCAGGAGCTGGCTACACCTTC; cdr3_aa: CSVDPGAGYTF
v_call: TRBV6-1; clone_size: NA; cdr3_length: 15; d_call: TRBD1; j_call: TRBJ1-1; cdr3_nt: TGTGCCAGCAGTCCTCGGGGACAGTCGAACACTGAAGCTTTCTTT; cdr3_aa: CASSPRGQSNTEAFF
v_call: TRBV29-1; clone_size: NA; cdr3_length: 13; d_call: NA; j_call: TRBJ2-4; cdr3_nt: TGCAGCGTTGAAGCCACAGAAAAAAACATTCAGTACTTC; cdr3_aa: CSVEATEKNIQYF
v_call: TRBV4-1; clone_size: few; cdr3_length: 15; d_call: TRBD1; j_call: TRBJ1-4; cdr3_nt: TGCGCCAGCAGCCAAGTCTACCAGGGGGCCGAAAAACTGTTTTTT; cdr3_aa: CASSQVYQGAEKLFF
v_call: TRBV9; clone_size: few; cdr3_length: 14; d_call: NA; j_call: TRBJ2-7; cdr3_nt: TGTGCCAGCAGCCCTGCGGGTTCCACCGGGGAGCAGTACTTC; cdr3_aa: CASSPAGSTGEQYF
v_call: TRBV6-2/TRBV6-3; clone_size: NA; cdr3_length: 16; d_call: TRBD2; j_call: TRBJ2-3; cdr3_nt: TGTGCCAGCAGTGTAGCGGGGGGCCTTACCACAGATACGCAGTATTTT; cdr3_aa: CASSVAGGLTTDTQYF
v_call: TRBV5-1; clone_size: few; cdr3_length: 13; d_call: NA; j_call: TRBJ2-1; cdr3_nt: TGCGCCAGCAGGACCCAGGGATACAATGAGCAGTTCTTC; cdr3_aa: CASRTQGYNEQFF
v_call: TRBV5-4; clone_size: NA; cdr3_length: 13; d_call: TRBD1; j_call: TRBJ1-4; cdr3_nt: TGTGCCAGCAGCAACCGGGACAGTGAAAAACTGTTTTTT; cdr3_aa: CASSNRDSEKLFF
v_call: TRBV13; clone_size: NA; cdr3_length: 14; d_call: NA; j_call: TRBJ1-4; cdr3_nt: TGTGCCAGCAGCTTAGGGAGGCTTAATGAAAAACTGTTTTTT; cdr3_aa: CASSLGRLNEKLFF
v_call: TRBV7-8; clone_size: medium-sized; cdr3_length: 15; d_call: NA; j_call: TRBJ2-7; cdr3_nt: TGTGCCAGCAGCTTACATCAGGGGCCTTCCTACGAGCAGTACTTC; cdr3_aa: CASSLHQGPSYEQYF
v_call: TRBV6-6; clone_size: NA; cdr3_length: 14; d_call: NA; j_call: TRBJ1-4; cdr3_nt: TGTGCCAGCAGTTACCGACAAGCCGGTGAAAAACTGTTTTTT; cdr3_aa: CASSYRQAGEKLFF
v_call: TRBV12-3/TRBV12-4; clone_size: few; cdr3_length: 14; d_call: NA; j_call: TRBJ1-5; cdr3_nt: TGTGCCAGCAGTCCTCAAGGACCTTTTGGGCCCCAGCATTTT; cdr3_aa: CASSPQGPFGPQHF
v_call: TRBV7-8; clone_size: NA; cdr3_length: 16; d_call: NA; j_call: TRBJ1-3; cdr3_nt: TGTGCCAGCAGCCCAGTCCACCCGGACAGTGGAAACACCATATATTTT; cdr3_aa: CASSPVHPDSGNTIYF
v_call: TRBV2; clone_size: NA; cdr3_length: 13; d_call: NA; j_call: TRBJ1-3; cdr3_nt: TGTGCCAATTCAGGGCACTCTGGAAACACCATATATTTT; cdr3_aa: CANSGHSGNTIYF
v_call: TRBV11-2; clone_size: few; cdr3_length: 14; d_call: NA; j_call: TRBJ1-2; cdr3_nt: TGTGCCAGCAGCTTAGTGGCAGGTGGTGATGGCTACACCTTC; cdr3_aa: CASSLVAGGDGYTF
v_call: TRBV7-6; clone_size: once; cdr3_length: 13; d_call: NA; j_call: TRBJ2-7; cdr3_nt: TGTGCCAGCAGCTTACAAGACCCGGGGGAGCAGTACTTC; cdr3_aa: CASSLQDPGEQYF
v_call: TRBV7-9; clone_size: few; cdr3_length: 16; d_call: NA; j_call: TRBJ2-2; cdr3_nt: TGTGCCAGCAGCTTTGCGTCAGGGGAAAACACCGGGGAGCTGTTTTTT; cdr3_aa: CASSFASGENTGELFF
v_call: TRBV7-6; clone_size: NA; cdr3_length: 15; d_call: NA; j_call: TRBJ1-4; cdr3_nt: TGTGCCAGCAGCTTTCGGGGACGGACTAATGAAAAACTGTTTTTT; cdr3_aa: CASSFRGRTNEKLFF
v_call: TRBV15; clone_size: NA; cdr3_length: 15; d_call: NA; j_call: TRBJ2-2; cdr3_nt: TGTGCCACCAGCAGAGATACCTTCCGAGGCGGGGAGCTGTTTTTT; cdr3_aa: CATSRDTFRGGELFF
v_call: TRBV11-2; clone_size: many; cdr3_length: 12; d_call: NA; j_call: TRBJ2-3; cdr3_nt: TGTGCCAGCAGCTCCACATGGGATACGCAGTATTTT; cdr3_aa: CASSSTWDTQYF